Sequencing of this T cell receptor beta chain was carried out in a study of identifying expanded T cells in peripheral blood (dated by TCRdb to the late 2010s). Study-wide context: Four technical replicates, made by sequencing separate aliquots from the same pool of genomic DNA, were compared pairwise.

Counted from cysteine to phenylalanine, this CDR3 has 13 amino acids. The read is trimmed to its CDR3 DNA, 39 bases read in frame from base 1. V is shortened by 4 bases, J by 3 bases, and the region joining them spans 9 bases. CDR1 is given as SSHAT and CDR2 as FNYEAQ, both from the germline V gene (reference sequence). Details on this clone: Its antigen remains undetermined. Base qualities were left out, and no much larger clone turns up one base away.

The research as a whole found: Variance in clone template counts between approximately two-week samples significantly increased with total template count across all healthy donors. It was expected by the authors that biological variance in healthy repertoires might increase further over much longer intervals, such as months to years. The binomial model flagged approximately 1.2 differentially abundant clones between technical replicates but approximately 16 over around 2 weeks and about 19 over around four weeks. The beta-binomial model significantly reduced the number of clones called differentially abundant and the false-positive rate across all healthy-donor time intervals.

TCRbeta CDR3 regions were profiled by bias-controlled multiplex PCR amplification of genomic DNA with the immunoSEQ Assay. From the authors' description of their analysis: The absolute abundance of each unique TCRbeta CDR3 region was quantified after sequences were collapsed and filtered. Two models were used to test differential abundance: a binomial model (Fisher-equivalent) and a beta-binomial model that adds time-dependent variance fitted from healthy donors. Clones with fewer than 5 combined templates were removed, and a clone was called differentially abundant if the clone's Benjamini-Hochberg FDR was below 0.01. Beta-binomial variance was modeled as a function of total template count across the two samples using the form v = (b*log(k)+a)^2. The immuneACCESS repertoire file appears here via TCRdb, limited to in-frame rearrangements. These files lack a portion of the clones; in checked studies, under half of the deficit traces to unresolved V genes, and the cause of the others is not known. Clone size and V and J calls were adopted from that table, with D and trimming inferred from the DNA. The sample table shows more than 90,000 clones, and around 85% are seen once. The ten top clones hold roughly a sixth of the sample.

No immune events such as infections were documented for the healthy donors during the collection period. Time-dependent variance in a beta-binomial model of T-cell clone differential abundance was calibrated using healthy-donor blood repertoires as a training cohort. The training cohort comprised approximately 10 healthy donors, 3 female and 7 male. An age range of roughly 29 to 65 years, with an average of around 44 years, was recorded for the donors. Whole blood, obtained from a commercial supplier, was collected from each healthy donor at three time points spaced approximately two weeks apart. For immunosequencing, genomic DNA was extracted from unsorted whole blood.

Sample: blood. This receptor was obtained from a person aged 18 to 70 in good health. The V gene is TRBV7-7 and the J gene is TRBJ2-5; no confident D gene assignment can be made. CDR3 loop: CASSSDPKETQYF. The bases are TGTGCCAGCAGCTCGGACCCAAAAGAGACCCAGTACTTC.